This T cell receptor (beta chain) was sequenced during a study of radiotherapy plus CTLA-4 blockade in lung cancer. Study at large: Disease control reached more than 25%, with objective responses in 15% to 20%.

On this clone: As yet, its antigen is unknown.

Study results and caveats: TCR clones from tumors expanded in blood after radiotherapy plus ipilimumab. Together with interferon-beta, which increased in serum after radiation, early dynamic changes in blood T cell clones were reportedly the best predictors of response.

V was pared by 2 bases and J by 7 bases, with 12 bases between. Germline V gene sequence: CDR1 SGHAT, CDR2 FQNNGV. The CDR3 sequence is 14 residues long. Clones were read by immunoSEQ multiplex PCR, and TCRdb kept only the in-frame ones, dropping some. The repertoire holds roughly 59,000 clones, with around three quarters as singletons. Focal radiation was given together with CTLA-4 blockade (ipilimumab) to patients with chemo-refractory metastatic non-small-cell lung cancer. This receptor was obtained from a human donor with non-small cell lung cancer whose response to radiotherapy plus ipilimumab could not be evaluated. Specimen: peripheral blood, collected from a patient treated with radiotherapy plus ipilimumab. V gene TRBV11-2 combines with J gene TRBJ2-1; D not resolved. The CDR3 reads CASSLPPRQNEQFF. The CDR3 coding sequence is TGTGCCAGCAGCTTACCGCCTAGGCAGAATGAGCAGTTCTTC.